This T cell receptor beta chain was sequenced during a study of T cell clonality in common variable immunodeficiency. General study results and limits: Patient heterogeneity in the CVID cohort limited correlations between repertoire features and clinical complications. Shared TCRbeta clones were fewer between CVID subjects than controls.

CDR3 length: 14 residues. After removal of 1 base from V and 4 bases from J, the junction contained 2 bases not matched to a gene. The germline V gene has CDR1 SGHVS and CDR2 FQNEAQ. The sample holds many counts of this clone. Its antigen is currently unknown. Read data end 3 residues before the CDR3 end; the end is taken from the germline J gene. Control and CVID samples contributed equal amounts of genomic DNA. Only in-frame clones appear in the TCRdb table, and some are missing; sequencing was by immunoSEQ multiplex PCR. This repertoire holds 50,000 to 55,000 clones, and none appear only once. The sample comprised peripheral blood mononuclear cells. This sequence originates from a person aged 18-70 years in good health. The chain joins TRBV7-8 to TRBJ2-7; TRBD1 matches at 9 bases. The covered CDR3 bases are TGTGCCAGCAGCTTAGGGACAGGGGTTTACGAG. Translated: CASSLGTGVYE. The entire CDR3 protein is CASSLGTGVYEQYF.